The 19 T cell receptor beta chains presented below share a single source sample, sequenced in a study of T-cell memory formation after mild COVID-19. One entry per CDR3 protein results from TCRdb running MiXCR on the 5' RACE reads. The sample shows some 600,000 distinct CDR3 sequences, 15% to 20% of them seen only once. The sample consisted of PBMCs or a T cell subset sorted from them (not recorded which). The receptors shown here come from an adult woman who had mild COVID-19 (a few samples of this study predate the infection). Cell type and time point are not known.

This clonotype has just a few counts. The chain combines TRBV7-9 with TRBJ2-3; TRBD2 agrees at 7 bases. This CDR3 has 13 amino acids. Germline V gives CDR1 SEHNR, CDR2 FQNEAQ (reference sequence). V was pared by 10 bases and J by 1 base, with 5 bases of the junction left unmatched. CDR3 residues: CAIASGGTDTQYF. For the CDR3, the DNA is TGTGCCATAGCGAGCGGGGGCACAGATACGCAGTATTTT.

The V and J genes are TRBV5-5 and TRBJ2-1; D is ambiguous. Deletions cut 2 bases from V and 5 bases from J, with 5 bases between. The CDR3 loop spans 12 amino acids. CDR1 and CDR2 from the germline V gene are SGHKS and YYEKEE (reference sequence). CDR3 region: CASSFTNNEQFF. CDR3 DNA: TGTGCCAGCAGCTTTACCAACAATGAGCAGTTCTTC.

The chain links TRBV4-1 to TRBJ2-7, with 12 bases that match TRBD2. V shed 1 base, J shed 3 bases, and the junction held 4 bases outside the gene matches. The germline gives CDR1 MGHRA, CDR2 YSYEKL. The CDR3 extends over 16 amino acids. The CDR3 DNA reads TGCGCCAGCAGCCAAGGCACTAGCGGGAGGTTCTACGAGCAGTACTTC. Its protein is CASSQGTSGRFYEQYF.

The genes are TRBV5-1 and TRBJ1-1, with D maybe TRBD1 (5 bases). The CDR3 contains 15 residues. Between the trimmed V and J ends, which lost 2 bases and 3 bases, there was a span of 14 bases. Germline V CDR1 and CDR2: SGHRS, YFSETQ. The CDR3 DNA sequence: TGCGCCAGCAGCTTACTACCCAGGGTGGACACTGAAGCTTTCTTT. Translated: CASSLLPRVDTEAFF.

This clonotype appeared a few times. The CDR3 DNA is TGTGCCAGCACCTCACTAGCGGGGGGCCACAATGAGCAGTTCTTC. Translation: CASTSLAGGHNEQFF. This chain joins TRBV3-1 and TRBJ2-1; TRBD2 aligns across 12 bases. CDR1 is LGHDT and CDR2 is YNNKEL in the germline V gene (reference sequence). The CDR3 has 15 residues. V was clipped by 7 bases and J by 5 bases; unmatched bases: 6.

The genes are TRBV15 and TRBJ2-7, with D perhaps TRBD2 (5 bases). This CDR3 is built from 13 residues. Per the germline V gene, CDR1 is LNHNV and CDR2 is YYDKDF (reference sequence). V was cut by 1 base and J by 3 bases, with 7 bases left in between. The CDR3 bases are TGTGCCACCAGCAGAGCGGACTTCTACGAGCAGTACTTC. Translating it yields CATSRADFYEQYF. Full variable domain (rest looked up from reference TRBV15 and TRBJ2-7): DAMVIQNPRYQVTQFGKPVTLSCSQTLNHNVMYWYQQKSSQAPKLLFHYYDKDFNNEADTPDNFQSRRPNTSFCFLDIRSPGLGDTAMYLCATSRADFYEQYFGPGTRLTVT.

The rearrangement links TRBV27 to TRBJ2-7; D may match TRBD1 or TRBD2 (5 bases each). V lost 3 bases and J lost 5, with 8 bases in between. The CDR3 extends over 12 amino acids. From germline, CDR1 is MNHEY and CDR2 SMNVEV (reference sequence). CDR3 nucleotides: TGTGCCAGCAGTTTTGGGACCCACGAGCAGTACTTC. Protein sequence: CASSFGTHEQYF.

This sequence joins TRBV7-3 and TRBJ2-3; no reliable D call. The germline V gene has CDR1 SGHTA and CDR2 FQGTGA. This CDR3 contains 15 residues. The V and J ends lost 5 bases and 4 bases respectively, with 16 bases between them. Here the CDR3 reads CASSRWVSGADTQYF. For the CDR3, the DNA is TGTGCCAGCAGCCGATGGGTCTCGGGCGCAGATACGCAGTATTTT.

V usage is TRBV7-2 and J usage is TRBJ1-2; 7 positions agree with TRBD1. V trimming: 1 base; J trimming: 4 bases; junction bases outside the gene matches: 3. CDR3 length equals 14 residues. The germline gives CDR1 SGHTA, CDR2 FQGNSA. The CDR3 DNA is TGTGCCAGCAGCTTAGTACAGGGGAGCTATGGCTACACCTTC. Protein sequence: CASSLVQGSYGYTF.

The CDR3 sequence is CSAPIAGVQFF. CDR3 in DNA: TGCAGTGCCCCGATAGCCGGGGTGCAGTTCTTC. The V gene is TRBV20-1, the J gene TRBJ2-1, with a tentative D call TRBD2 (5 bases). V gave up 6 bases and J gave up 12 bases, with 15 bases separating them. The CDR3 covers 11 residues. Germline loops: CDR1 DFQATT, CDR2 SNEGSKA (reference sequence).

This clonotype was detected only a few times. V usage is TRBV25-1 and J usage is TRBJ1-4, with D possibly TRBD1 on 6 matching bases. The CDR3 spans 16 residues. The V gene's germline CDR1 is MGHDK and CDR2 SYGVNS. V was trimmed by 6 bases and J by 7 bases, leaving 21 bases between them. CDR3 coding DNA: TGTGCCAGCAGACCGGGACAAGGTCTGTTGGCTGAAAAACTGTTTTTT. As protein: CASRPGQGLLAEKLFF.

This chain joins TRBV9 and TRBJ2-5; D might be TRBD1 (6 bases). CDR1 is SGDLS, CDR2 YYNGEE, per germline. With 2 bases removed from V and 5 bases from J, the gap between germline ends came to 16 bases. The CDR3 runs 15 residues. The CDR3 sequence is CASSVRGHGTETQYF. CDR3 coding DNA: TGTGCCAGCAGCGTTAGGGGACACGGAACGGAGACCCAGTACTTC.

This clonotype came up many times. CDR3 DNA: TGTGCCAGCACCAAGACAGGGGCGAACACTGAAGCTTTCTTT. It is translated as CASTKTGANTEAFF. The chain links TRBV12-3 or TRBV12-4 to TRBJ1-1, with TRBD1 identical over 8 bases. V lost 7 bases and J lost 1; bases outside the gene matches: 5. CDR3 length: 14 amino acids.

Only a few counts were recorded for this clonotype. A much larger clone lies a single base off, so this may be a read error. This chain uses TRBV25-1 with TRBJ2-6; D not certain. CDR3 length: 13 amino acids. From germline, CDR1 is MGHDK and CDR2 SYGVNS. V gave up 5 bases and J gave up 0 bases, with 2 bases separating them. In DNA, the CDR3 is TGTGCCAGCAGTAACTCTGGGGCCAACGTCCTGACTTTC. The encoded protein is CASSNSGANVLTF. The complete variable domain, with remaining parts taken from reference TRBV25-1 and TRBJ2-6, reads EADIYQTPRYLVIGTGKKITLECSQTMGHDKMYWYQQDPGMELHLIHYSYGVNSTEKGDLSSESTVSRIRTEHFPLTLESARPSHTSQYLCASSNSGANVLTFGAGSRLTVL.

This clonotype was recorded many times. CDR3 in DNA: TGTGCCAGATCCCTTTTTCCGGGAGGGGAATACAATGAGCAGTTCTTC. Translating gives CARSLFPGGEYNEQFF. The gene calls are TRBV2 and TRBJ2-1; 8 positions match TRBD2. The V gene's germline CDR1 is SNHLY and CDR2 FYNNEI. This CDR3 comprises 16 residues. The V gene end was trimmed by 9 bases and the J gene end by 4 bases; junction bases not matched to a gene: 14.

This clonotype is a singleton in its sample. The chain joins TRBV20-1 to TRBJ2-5; 15 bases map to TRBD2. Germline loops: CDR1 DFQATT, CDR2 SNEGSKA (reference sequence). The CDR3 totals 20 residues. V lost 3 bases and J lost 4; bases outside the gene matches: 18. DNA of the CDR3: TGCAGTGCTAGGGTCTGGGGGACTAGCGGGAGGATCAGGGGGTTAGAGACCCAGTACTTC. Translating gives CSARVWGTSGRIRGLETQYF.

V usage is TRBV7-3 and J usage is TRBJ1-1; 10 bases match TRBD1. Germline loops: CDR1 SGHTA, CDR2 FQGTGA. The CDR3 is 14 amino acids. The junction had 8 bases not matched to a gene; V was cut back by 5 bases and J by 8 bases. The CDR3 DNA reads TGTGCCAGCAGCAAAGACAGGGGGCAGGGGGAAGCTTTCTTT. This codes for CASSKDRGQGEAFF. The full variable domain, completed using reference TRBV7-3 and TRBJ1-1, is GAGVSQTPSNKVTEKGKYVELRCDPISGHTALYWYRQSLGQGPEFLIYFQGTGAADDSGLPNDRFFAVRPEGSVSTLKIQRTERGDSAVYLCASSKDRGQGEAFFGQGTRLTVV.

This clonotype came up many times. The chain combines TRBV12-3 or TRBV12-4 with TRBJ2-3; TRBD2 matches at 9 bases. J was trimmed by 4 bases and V by 6 bases; bases with no gene match: 2. The CDR3 sequence is 13 residues long. This CDR3 reads CASRGGGADTQYF. CDR3 coding DNA: TGTGCCAGCAGGGGCGGGGGGGCAGATACGCAGTATTTT.

This clonotype showed up just a few times. The CDR3 region has the DNA TGCAGTGCTAGACCTACTCCCGGGACAGGGGGCTCTTGGGATGGCTACACCTTC. This gives the protein CSARPTPGTGGSWDGYTF. The chain carries TRBV20-1 and TRBJ1-2; TRBD1 agrees at 12 bases. The germline V gene encodes CDR1 DFQATT and CDR2 SNEGSKA (reference sequence). The CDR3 sequence is 18 residues long. Trimming at V came to 2 bases and at J to 6 bases, leaving 16 bases not matched to a gene.